A selection of T cell receptor beta chains follows, all from one sample in a study of T cell responses to AZD1222 COVID-19 vaccine. Profiling relied on immunoSEQ multiplex PCR, and the TCRdb table lists in-frame clones only, not all of them. This table has about 120,000 clones, 70% to 90% appearing once. The specimen comprised peripheral blood, sampled on day 0 of AZD1222 vaccination. The receptor source for this set is an adult in good health. Both conserved end residues are part of each CDR3. The order of the fields is J gene, clone size, D gene, V gene, CDR3 protein, CDR3 DNA. The D gene is left open where the match is weak. For some rows the clone size is stated as once, few or many, or as a class when expanded; others skip it.

>TRBJ2-5|NA|TRBD2|TRBV11-2
CASSLGTSGGETQYF
TGTGCCAGCAGCTTAGGGACTAGCGGGGGAGAGACCCAGTACTTC
>TRBJ1-5|once|NA|TRBV7-8
CASSLGQASYQPQHF
TGTGCCAGCAGCTTAGGACAGGCTTCTTATCAGCCCCAGCATTTT
>TRBJ1-1|NA|NA|TRBV14
CASSPQAQGAFF
TGTGCCAGCAGTCCCCAGGCACAGGGAGCTTTCTTT
>TRBJ1-1|few|NA|TRBV7-7
CASSLAARPDTEAFF
TGTGCTAGCAGCTTAGCTGCCAGGCCAGACACTGAAGCTTTCTTT
>TRBJ1-1|NA|NA|TRBV15
CATTSTPLNTEAFF
TGTGCCACCACCTCAACCCCTCTGAACACTGAAGCTTTCTTT
>TRBJ2-7|NA|NA|TRBV3-1/TRBV3-2
CASTSGGKYEQYF
TGTGCCAGCACCTCGGGCGGAAAATACGAGCAGTACTTC
>TRBJ1-1|once|TRBD1|TRBV4-1
CASMRTGPNTEAFF
TGCGCCAGTATGAGGACAGGGCCCAACACTGAAGCTTTCTTT
>TRBJ1-4|NA|NA|TRBV7-9
CASSLRGGEKLFF
TGTGCCAGCAGCTTAAGGGGGGGAGAAAAACTGTTTTTT
>TRBJ1-5|NA|NA|TRBV4-1
CASSQAVKGGVKGIQPQHF
TGCGCCAGCAGCCAAGCGGTAAAAGGAGGGGTGAAAGGAATTCAGCCCCAGCATTTT
>TRBJ1-1|NA|NA|TRBV2
CASSVWQSEAFF
TGTGCCAGCAGTGTATGGCAATCTGAAGCTTTCTTT
>TRBJ2-5|NA|NA|TRBV2
CASMSSLGTPVGTQYF
TGTGCCAGCATGTCCTCCCTGGGGACCCCGGTCGGGACCCAGTACTTC
>TRBJ1-6|NA|NA|TRBV7-2
CASRGRASSYNSPLHF
TGTGCCAGCAGAGGACGGGCGAGCTCCTATAATTCACCCCTCCACTTT
>TRBJ2-5|NA|NA|TRBV11-2
CASGGSQETQYF
TGTGCCAGCGGGGGGTCCCAAGAGACCCAGTACTTC
>TRBJ1-1|few|NA|TRBV6-5
CASNPRATNTEAFF
TGTGCCAGCAACCCCAGGGCAACCAACACTGAAGCTTTCTTT
>TRBJ2-7|NA|NA|TRBV3-1/TRBV3-2
CASSLTAGTSGEQYF
TGTGCCAGCAGCCTAACGGCCGGGACCTCTGGCGAGCAGTACTTC
>TRBJ1-2|once|NA|TRBV7-2
CASSLINDSRNYGYTF
TGTGCCAGCAGCTTAATCAACGACAGCCGTAACTATGGCTACACCTTC
>TRBJ1-5|NA|NA|TRBV28
CASTEHEVGQPQHF
TGTGCCAGCACAGAGCACGAGGTTGGTCAGCCCCAGCATTTT
>TRBJ1-4|NA|NA|TRBV6-5
CASSRKDGENEKLFF
TGTGCCAGCAGTCGCAAGGACGGAGAAAATGAAAAACTGTTTTTT
>TRBJ2-1|NA|NA|TRBV7-6
CASSPEGGGAFYNEQFF
TGTGCCAGCAGCCCCGAAGGAGGGGGGGCCTTCTACAATGAGCAGTTCTTC
>TRBJ1-1|NA|TRBD1|TRBV9
CASSAPGDRGNMNTEAFF
TGTGCCAGCAGCGCCCCGGGGGACAGGGGGAATATGAACACTGAAGCTTTCTTT
>TRBJ2-5|NA|NA|TRBV5-4
CASSSQARVETQYF
TGTGCCAGCAGCTCCCAGGCTAGAGTAGAGACCCAGTACTTC
>TRBJ2-3|NA|NA|TRBV29-1
CSGTTGDTQYF
TGCAGCGGTACGACTGGAGATACGCAGTATTTT
>TRBJ2-5|NA|NA|TRBV11-2
CASSLDFGGNTYQETQYF
TGTGCCAGCAGCTTAGATTTTGGGGGGAACACGTACCAAGAGACCCAGTACTTC
>TRBJ1-2|NA|TRBD1|TRBV5-4
CASSLWTGPWQTNYGYTF
TGTGCCAGCAGCTTATGGACAGGCCCGTGGCAGACCAACTATGGCTACACCTTC
>TRBJ2-1|NA|TRBD1|TRBV20-1
CSASERGPHYNEQFF
TGCAGTGCTAGTGAGAGGGGGCCTCACTACAATGAGCAGTTCTTC
>TRBJ1-4|NA|NA|TRBV28
CASSLNLAGEKLFF
TGTGCCAGCAGCCTTAATTTGGCCGGGGAAAAACTGTTTTTT
>TRBJ2-7|NA|NA|TRBV7-2
CASSNAYEQYF
TGTGCCAGCAGCAACGCCTACGAGCAGTACTTC
>TRBJ1-2|NA|NA|TRBV6-1
CASSDSSLVTGQGYTF
TGTGCCAGCAGTGATTCTTCACTAGTTACAGGTCAAGGCTACACCTTC
>TRBJ2-1|NA|TRBD2|TRBV4-2
CASSQDWAGGPGEQFF
TGTGCCAGCAGCCAAGATTGGGCGGGGGGGCCAGGTGAGCAGTTCTTC
>TRBJ1-6|NA|NA|TRBV11-2
CASSLGQGTHSPLHF
TGTGCCAGCAGCTTAGGTCAGGGGACTCATTCACCCCTCCACTTT
>TRBJ1-2|NA|TRBD1|TRBV7-9
CASKRDSLYGYTF
TGTGCCAGCAAAAGGGACAGCCTCTATGGCTACACCTTC
>TRBJ1-2|NA|TRBD1|TRBV19
CASSLRTGQGYGYTF
TGTGCCAGTAGCCTAAGGACAGGCCAGGGCTATGGCTACACCTTC
>TRBJ1-3|NA|NA|TRBV2
CASRDFQGRRGNTIYF
TGTGCCAGCAGAGATTTTCAGGGGCGGAGGGGAAACACCATATATTTT
>TRBJ1-2|once|NA|TRBV29-1
CSVELRGYTF
TGCAGCGTCGAGCTCCGGGGCTACACCTTC
>TRBJ2-7|NA|NA|TRBV6-5
CASSPYGDRNYEQYF
TGTGCCAGCAGTCCCTACGGCGACAGGAACTACGAGCAGTACTTC
>TRBJ2-7|few|NA|TRBV4-1
CASSQDTPPGTYEQYF
TGCGCCAGCAGCCAAGATACCCCGCCAGGGACCTACGAGCAGTACTTC
>TRBJ2-3|NA|TRBD2|TRBV5-1
CASSSQRGGTDTQYF
TGCGCCAGCAGCTCACAGCGGGGGGGCACAGATACGCAGTATTTT
>TRBJ1-4|NA|NA|TRBV3-1/TRBV3-2
CASSTTGNKNEKLFF
TGTGCCAGCTCTACAACCGGGAATAAAAATGAAAAACTGTTTTTT
>TRBJ2-7|NA|NA|TRBV15
CATGEGLYEQYF
TGTGCCACCGGAGAGGGACTCTACGAGCAGTACTTC
>TRBJ2-5|NA|NA|TRBV7-2
CASGYRVQETQYF
TGTGCCAGCGGATACAGGGTGCAAGAGACCCAGTACTTC